The clone carrying this T cell receptor beta chain showed up just a few times. This specimen comes from a study of control samples from healthy donors and cancer patients. This CDR3 has 15 amino acids. Trimming took 4 bases from V and 7 from J, leaving 17 bases between them. The germline V gene has CDR1 SGHRS and CDR2 YFSETQ. Method: immunoSEQ multiplex PCR; TCRdb's copy keeps in-frame clones and lacks some. The profile shows 15,000 to 20,000 clones, more than 70% of them singletons. This chain uses TRBV5-1 with TRBJ1-4, with a weak D call TRBD1 (6 bases). The material sequenced was PBMCs. The sequence was obtained from a woman in her seventies with colorectal cancer. For the CDR3, the DNA is TGCGCCAGCAGCCTACAGGGAGGGGGTAGTGAAAAACTGTTTTTT. This gives the protein CASSLQGGGSEKLFF.